One T cell receptor (beta chain) is described in this entry. Its antigen is unidentified. This entry comes from a study of long-term antiretroviral therapy in people with HIV. Broader study findings: Researchers lacked any data on ART adherence, viral resistance or therapy changes. Controls had broader CDR3 length ranges than HIV repertoires did.

Survey-level immunoSEQ v3.0 assays were run. Produced via immunoSEQ multiplex PCR; TCRdb's table is partial and in-frame only. The table includes around 12,000 clones, 88% detected once. Sequences were derived from unsorted PBMCs, sampled 2.1 years after starting antiretroviral therapy. The receptor's source is a woman between 40 and 55 years old with HIV.

CDR3 loop: CASSGREAGRETQYF. CDR3 nucleotides: TGTGCCAGCAGTGGCCGGGAGGCCGGTAGGGAGACCCAGTACTTC. The V and J genes are TRBV6-1 and TRBJ2-5, with TRBD2 matching 7 bases. J lost 5 bases, V lost 4 bases, and 10 bases had no gene match. The CDR3 covers 15 residues. The germline gives CDR1 MNHNS, CDR2 SASEGT.